This TCR beta chain was identified in a study of T cells in Graves' hyperthyroidism and ophthalmopathy. The CDR3 regions of TCR beta were amplified from RNA transcripts. The TCR CDR3 first-round RT-PCR relied on the HTBI primer set. TCRdb analysed the multiplex PCR reads with MiXCR anew, one entry per CDR3 protein. The profile shows 650,000 to 800,000 distinct CDR3 sequences, 45% of them singletons. The ends were cut back, 3 bases at V and 3 bases at J, with 9 bases in the middle. The CDR3 runs to 13 residues. Germline V CDR1 and CDR2: MNHNS, SASEGT. This clonotype occurred a few times. The specimen was peripheral blood or thyroid tissue (not recorded which). The chain joins TRBV6-1 to TRBJ2-7; D ambiguous. The receptor comes from an adult man with Graves' disease, either hyperthyroidism or ophthalmopathy (not recorded which). The CDR3: CASSEWGYYEQYF. The CDR3 region has the DNA TGTGCCAGCAGTGAGTGGGGATACTACGAGCAGTACTTC.